The rows below give T cell receptor beta chains drawn from one sample of a study of shared clonotypes between healthy human individuals. Assay: immunoSEQ multiplex PCR; the TCRdb copy retains only in-frame clones and omits some. Of 550,000 to 850,000 clones in the sample, around 67% were seen once. Input material: memory CD4+ T cells sorted from blood. These receptors came from a woman under 40 in good health. CDR3s include the opening cysteine and the closing phenylalanine or tryptophan. Fields, in order: clone size, D gene, V gene, J gene, CDR3 DNA, CDR3 protein. The D gene is left open where the match is weak. Clone size is given for some rows only: seen once, a few or many times, or a class if the clone is expanded.

once,TRBD1,TRBV11-2,TRBJ1-2,TGTGCCAGCAGCCGGCTAGCAAGCACGGGACAGCCGAACTATGGCTACACCTTC,CASSRLASTGQPNYGYTF
NA,NA,TRBV7-2,TRBJ2-1,TGTGCCAGCAGCGGTGGACGGACTTACAATGAGCAGTTCTTC,CASSGGRTYNEQFF
NA,TRBD1,TRBV4-1,TRBJ2-7,TGCGCCAGCAGCCAAGGACAGGGGGCCTACGAGCAGTACTTC,CASSQGQGAYEQYF
NA,NA,TRBV5-1,TRBJ2-7,TGCGCCAGCAGCCAAGCGGGCCGGTCCTACGAGCAGTACTTC,CASSQAGRSYEQYF
NA,NA,TRBV7-9,TRBJ1-3,TGTGCCAGCAGCTTAAACAGGGATGGAAACACCATATATTTT,CASSLNRDGNTIYF
NA,TRBD2,TRBV28,TRBJ2-4,TGTGCCAGCAGTTCCGAGCGGGAGTGGGCCAAAAACATTCAGTACTTC,CASSSEREWAKNIQYF
NA,NA,TRBV19,TRBJ2-7,TGTGCCAGTAGTATAAAAGGAACTGGAGACTACGAGCAGTACTTC,CASSIKGTGDYEQYF
medium-sized,NA,TRBV5-1,TRBJ2-1,TGCGCCAGCAGCTTGGAACAGGGCAATGAGCAGTTCTTC,CASSLEQGNEQFF
once,TRBD1,TRBV6-5,TRBJ2-1,TGTGCCAGCAGCCCGACAGGGGGCAAGCAGTTCTTC,CASSPTGGKQFF
once,TRBD2,TRBV19,TRBJ2-1,TGTGCCAGTAGCACTAGCGGGAGGGGTCATGAGCAGTTCTTC,CASSTSGRGHEQFF
NA,NA,TRBV4-1,TRBJ1-5,TGCGCCAGCAGCCACCTCCCGACAGGTCAGCCCCAGCATTTT,CASSHLPTGQPQHF
NA,NA,TRBV7-9,TRBJ1-4,TGTGCCAGCAGCGTCTACAGGGCGGGTAATGAAAAACTGTTTTTT,CASSVYRAGNEKLFF
NA,TRBD1,TRBV28,TRBJ1-4,TGTGCCAGCAGCCGAGGGGGCGGGATTAATGAAAAACTGTTTTTT,CASSRGGGINEKLFF
few,TRBD2,TRBV19,TRBJ2-2,TGTGCCAGTAATAGCGGGAGGAACACCGGGGAGCTGTTTTTT,CASNSGRNTGELFF
NA,NA,TRBV15,TRBJ1-2,TGTGCCACCAGCCACCCCGGATATGGCTACACCTTC,CATSHPGYGYTF